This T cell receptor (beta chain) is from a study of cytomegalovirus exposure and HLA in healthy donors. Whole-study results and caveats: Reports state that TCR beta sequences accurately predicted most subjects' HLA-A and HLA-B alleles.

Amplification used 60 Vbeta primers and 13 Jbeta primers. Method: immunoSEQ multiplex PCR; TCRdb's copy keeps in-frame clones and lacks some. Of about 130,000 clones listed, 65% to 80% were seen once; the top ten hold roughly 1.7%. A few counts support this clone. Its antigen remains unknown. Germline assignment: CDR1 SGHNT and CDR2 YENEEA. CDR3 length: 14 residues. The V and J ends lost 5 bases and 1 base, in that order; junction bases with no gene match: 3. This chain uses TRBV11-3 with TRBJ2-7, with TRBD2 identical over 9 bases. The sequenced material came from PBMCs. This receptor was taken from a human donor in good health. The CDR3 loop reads CASSPLAGSYEQYF. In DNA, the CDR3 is TGTGCCAGCAGCCCTCTAGCGGGGTCCTACGAGCAGTACTTC.